One sample yielded the 17 T cell receptor beta chains listed below, sequenced in a study of shared clonotypes between healthy human individuals. TCRdb keeps only in-frame clones here, not all; method: immunoSEQ multiplex PCR. The table includes under 1 million clones, more than 85% detected once. CD45RO-negative, CCR7-positively selected cells formed the naive CD8 fraction, excluding terminally differentiated effector memory CD45RA+ cells. Sequenced input: naive CD8+ T cells sorted from blood. The receptors come from a man aged 25-40 years in good health.

The CDR3 DNA follows: TGTGCCAGCAGCCCCAGGTGGCACGGCACAGATACGCAGTATTTT. Its protein product is CASSPRWHGTDTQYF. J is TRBJ2-3 and V is TRBV5-6; D gene uncertain. The germline V and J ends were trimmed by 4 bases and 1 base, with 13 bases remaining between them. Germline CDR1 and CDR2: SGHDT and YYEEEE. CDR3 length: 15 residues. The whole variable domain, filled in from reference TRBV5-6 and TRBJ2-3, reads DAGVTQSPTHLIKTRGQQVTLRCSPKSGHDTVSWYQQALGQGPQFIFQYYEEEERQRGNFPDRFSGHQFPNYSSELNVNALLLGDSALYLCASSPRWHGTDTQYFGPGTRLTVL.

The J gene is TRBJ1-4, the V gene TRBV15, with D tentatively TRBD1 (5 bases). The V and J ends lost 3 bases and 6 bases respectively, with 8 bases between them. This CDR3 has 13 residues. In germline, CDR1 is LNHNV, CDR2 YYDKDF (reference sequence). The CDR3 spells CATSSGGDEKLFF. The DNA for the CDR3 is TGTGCCACCAGCAGTGGAGGGGATGAAAAACTGTTTTTT.

This sequence joins TRBV7-9 and TRBJ2-1; D is possibly TRBD1 or TRBD2 (6 bases each). The CDR3 loop spans 15 amino acids. V was shortened by 2 bases and J by 5 bases, with 13 bases between the two germline ends. The germline gives CDR1 SEHNR, CDR2 FQNEAQ (reference sequence). The CDR3 region is CASSLTGAENNEQFF. CDR3 nucleotide sequence: TGTGCCAGCAGCTTAACGGGGGCGGAAAACAATGAGCAGTTCTTC.

This chain connects TRBV29-1 to TRBJ2-7; 7 nucleotides match TRBD2. V shed 7 bases and J 1 base; nucleotides not matched to a gene: 7. The CDR3 has 13 amino acids. From germline, CDR1 is SQVTM and CDR2 ANQGSEA. CDR3 bases: TGCAGCGCTTTTAGCGGGTCGTCCTACGAGCAGTACTTC. Protein sequence: CSAFSGSSYEQYF.

The gene calls are TRBV7-9 and TRBJ2-3; 12 bases line up with TRBD2. Germline loops: CDR1 SEHNR, CDR2 FQNEAQ (reference sequence). CDR3 size: 18 residues. J was trimmed by 0 bases and V by 6 bases; bases with no gene match: 10. CDR3 sequence: CASRPTSGSSASTDTQYF. DNA of the CDR3: TGTGCCAGCAGGCCGACTAGCGGGAGTTCCGCTAGCACAGATACGCAGTATTTT.

The CDR3 protein is CASSFKPQHF. In nucleotides, the CDR3 is TGTGCCAGCAGTTTTAAGCCCCAGCATTTT. The chain links TRBV27 to TRBJ1-5; D uncertain. The CDR3 is 10 residues long. V lost 3 bases, J lost 8 bases, and 2 bases lay in between. CDR1 is MNHEY, CDR2 SMNVEV, per germline (reference sequence).

The chain couples TRBV4-3 to TRBJ2-7; 8 nucleotides match TRBD2. This CDR3 has 15 amino acids. Per germline, CDR1 LGHNA and CDR2 YSLEER. The V and J ends lost 1 base and 1 base, in that order; junction bases with no gene match: 3. The CDR3 DNA is TGCGCCAGCAGCCAAGGGGTAGCGGGGTCCTACGAGCAGTACTTC. Protein sequence: CASSQGVAGSYEQYF.

This clone was detected once. The chain couples TRBV27 to TRBJ2-3, with D perhaps matching TRBD1 (6 bases). The CDR3 has 19 residues. Trimming cost V 5 bases and J 4 bases, with 28 bases left between them. Germline CDR1 is MNHEY and CDR2 is SMNVEV (reference sequence). CDR3 residues: CASSTGDHKQGFWADTQYF. CDR3 bases: TGTGCCAGCAGTACCGGGGACCATAAACAGGGCTTCTGGGCAGATACGCAGTATTTT.

The rearrangement joins TRBV5-1 to TRBJ2-1, with 8 bases aligning to TRBD2. The CDR3 has 19 amino acids. Germline V CDR1 and CDR2: SGHRS, YFSETQ. V trimming: 4 bases; J trimming: 6 bases; junction bases outside the gene matches: 21. CDR3 in amino acids: CASSTTGGLRAGVFNEQFF. The CDR3 DNA is TGCGCCAGCAGCACAACAGGAGGGTTGCGAGCGGGAGTATTCAATGAGCAGTTCTTC.

This chain joins TRBV5-1 and TRBJ2-7, with a tentative D call TRBD2 (6 bases). V lost 4 bases and J lost 2, with 13 bases in between. Germline V gives CDR1 SGHRS, CDR2 YFSETQ. The CDR3 totals 14 residues. In DNA form, the CDR3 reads TGCGCCAGCAGCCCCCGACTAGACCCCTACGAGCAGTACTTC. Translation: CASSPRLDPYEQYF.

This clone occurred once. This likely stems from a read error, as it lies one base from a far larger clone. Distinct nucleotide sequences in the sample also encode this CDR3. The J gene is TRBJ2-7, the V gene TRBV6-5; tentatively, D is TRBD1 (6 bases). V was shortened by 6 bases and J by 3 bases, with 12 bases between the two germline ends. The V gene's germline CDR1 is MNHEY and CDR2 SVGAGI. This CDR3 is 13 amino acids long. Here the CDR3 reads CASSPGQIYEQYF. The CDR3 DNA follows: TGTGCCAGCAGCCCCGGACAGATCTACGAGCAGTACTTC.

The chain carries TRBV27 and TRBJ2-1; no definite D call. This CDR3 is 14 amino acids long. V was pared by 6 bases and J by 7 bases, with 16 bases between. The germline CDR1 and CDR2 sequences are MNHEY and SMNVEV (reference sequence). This CDR3 is CASSLGLIGNEQFF. CDR3 DNA sequence: TGTGCCAGCAGCCTAGGCCTCATAGGGAATGAGCAGTTCTTC.

The chain is built from TRBV9 and TRBJ2-1, with 8 bases fitting TRBD1. This CDR3 comprises 15 residues. V was pared by 0 bases and J by 6 bases, with 5 bases of the junction left unmatched. Germline lookup yields CDR1 SGDLS and CDR2 YYNGEE. The CDR3 loop reads CASSVGQGAVNEQFF. The CDR3, as DNA: TGTGCCAGCAGCGTAGGTCAGGGGGCTGTCAATGAGCAGTTCTTC.

V is TRBV19 and J is TRBJ2-3; TRBD2 aligns across 9 bases. V shed 6 bases, J shed 1 base, and the junction held 8 bases outside the gene matches. This CDR3 is built from 16 residues. The germline V gene has CDR1 LNHDA and CDR2 SQIVND (reference sequence). For the CDR3, the DNA is TGTGCCAGTAGGGACTTCGCTAGCGGGGGCACAGATACGCAGTATTTT. The encoded protein is CASRDFASGGTDTQYF.

The chain recombines TRBV6-5 with TRBJ2-1, with D perhaps TRBD1 (5 bases). The length of the CDR3 is 13 residues. Germline loops: CDR1 MNHEY, CDR2 SVGAGI. Trimming pared 6 bases from V and 5 bases from J, leaving 11 bases between. The CDR3 region has the DNA TGTGCCAGCAGGCAGGGTCCCCACAATGAGCAGTTCTTC. Amino acids: CASRQGPHNEQFF.

The chain joins TRBV28 to TRBJ2-1; no clear D gene. Germline V gene data show CDR1 as MDHEN and CDR2 as SYDVKM. Trimming cost V 5 bases and J 6 bases, with 11 bases left between them. This CDR3 has 13 residues. CDR3 amino acids: CASSGLVSNEQFF. CDR3 nucleotide sequence: TGTGCCAGCAGTGGGCTTGTGAGCAATGAGCAGTTCTTC. Full variable domain (remainder filled in from reference TRBV28 and TRBJ2-1): DVKVTQSSRYLVKRTGEKVFLECVQDMDHENMFWYRQDPGLGLRLIYFSYDVKMKEKGDIPEGYSVSREKKERFSLILESASTNQTSMYLCASSGLVSNEQFFGPGTRLTVL.

The sample holds many counts of this clone. Other DNA sequences in this sample translate to the same CDR3. This chain uses TRBV6-6 with TRBJ2-7, with D maybe TRBD2 (5 bases). With 6 bases removed from V and 3 bases from J, the gap between germline ends came to 9 bases. This CDR3 contains 12 residues. CDR1 MNHNY and CDR2 SVGAGI come from the germline V gene (reference sequence). The CDR3 sequence is CASRSLDYEQYF. The CDR3 nucleotides are TGTGCCAGCAGATCACTAGACTACGAGCAGTACTTC.